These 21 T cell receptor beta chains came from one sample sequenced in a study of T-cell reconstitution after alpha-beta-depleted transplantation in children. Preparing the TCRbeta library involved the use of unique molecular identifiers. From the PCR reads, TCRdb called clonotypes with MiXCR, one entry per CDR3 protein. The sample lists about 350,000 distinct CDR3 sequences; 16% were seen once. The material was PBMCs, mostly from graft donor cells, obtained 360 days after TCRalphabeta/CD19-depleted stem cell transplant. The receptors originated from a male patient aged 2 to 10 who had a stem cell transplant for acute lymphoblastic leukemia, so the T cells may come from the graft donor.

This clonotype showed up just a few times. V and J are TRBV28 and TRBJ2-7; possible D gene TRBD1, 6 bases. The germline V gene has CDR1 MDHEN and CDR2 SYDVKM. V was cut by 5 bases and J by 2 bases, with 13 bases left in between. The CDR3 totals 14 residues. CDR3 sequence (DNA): TGTGCCAGCAGTGACCGGGACAAAGCCTACGAGCAGTACTTC. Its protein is CASSDRDKAYEQYF.

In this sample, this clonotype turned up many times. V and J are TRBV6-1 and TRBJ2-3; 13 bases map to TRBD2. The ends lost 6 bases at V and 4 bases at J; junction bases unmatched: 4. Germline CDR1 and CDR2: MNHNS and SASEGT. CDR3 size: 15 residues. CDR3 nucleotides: TGTGCCAGCAGAACTAGCGGGAGGGCCGCAGATACGCAGTATTTT. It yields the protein CASRTSGRAADTQYF.

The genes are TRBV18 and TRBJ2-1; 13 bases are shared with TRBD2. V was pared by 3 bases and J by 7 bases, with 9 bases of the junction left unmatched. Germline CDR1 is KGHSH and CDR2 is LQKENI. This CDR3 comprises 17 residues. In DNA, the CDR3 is TGTGCCAGCTCACCGATAAGGACTAGCGGGAGTTATAATGAGCAGTTCTTC. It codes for CASSPIRTSGSYNEQFF.

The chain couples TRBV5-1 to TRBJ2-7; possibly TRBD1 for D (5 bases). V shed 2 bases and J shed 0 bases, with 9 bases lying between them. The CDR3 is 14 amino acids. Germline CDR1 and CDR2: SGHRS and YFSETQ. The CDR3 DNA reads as TGCGCCAGCAGCTTTGACAGTGCCTCCTACGAGCAGTACTTC. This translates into CASSFDSASYEQYF.

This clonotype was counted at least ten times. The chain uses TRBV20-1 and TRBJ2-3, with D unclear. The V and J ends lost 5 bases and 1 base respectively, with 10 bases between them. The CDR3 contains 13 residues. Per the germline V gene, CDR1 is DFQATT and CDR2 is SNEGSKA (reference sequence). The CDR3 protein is CSAGRTGTDTQYF. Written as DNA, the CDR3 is TGCAGTGCTGGTAGGACGGGCACAGATACGCAGTATTTT.

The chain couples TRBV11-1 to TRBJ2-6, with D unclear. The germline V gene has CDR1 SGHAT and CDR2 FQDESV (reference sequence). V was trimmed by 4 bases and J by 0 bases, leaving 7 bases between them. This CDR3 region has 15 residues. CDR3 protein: CASSSGVSGANVLTF. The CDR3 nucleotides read TGTGCCAGCAGCTCCGGAGTCTCTGGGGCCAACGTCCTGACTTTC.

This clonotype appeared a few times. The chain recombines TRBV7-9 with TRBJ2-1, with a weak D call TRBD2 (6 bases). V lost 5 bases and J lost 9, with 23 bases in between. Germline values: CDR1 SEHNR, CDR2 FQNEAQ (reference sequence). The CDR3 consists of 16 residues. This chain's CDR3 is CASSRVSRLVLGEQFF. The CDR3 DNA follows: TGTGCCAGCAGCCGAGTGTCGAGACTAGTACTAGGTGAGCAGTTCTTC.

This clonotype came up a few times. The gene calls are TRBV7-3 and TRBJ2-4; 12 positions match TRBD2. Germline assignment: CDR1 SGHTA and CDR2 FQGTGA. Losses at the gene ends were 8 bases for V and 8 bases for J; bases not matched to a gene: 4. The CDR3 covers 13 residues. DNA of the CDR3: TGTGCCAGCTCACGACTAGCGGGAGACATTCAGTACTTC. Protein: CASSRLAGDIQYF.

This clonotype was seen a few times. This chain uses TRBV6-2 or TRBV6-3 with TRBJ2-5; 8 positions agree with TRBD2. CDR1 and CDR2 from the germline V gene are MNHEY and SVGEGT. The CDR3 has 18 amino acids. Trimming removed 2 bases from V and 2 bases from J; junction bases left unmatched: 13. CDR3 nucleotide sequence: TGTGCCAGCAGTTACCTAAATTTCGGGACTAGAACGCAAGAGACCCAGTACTTC. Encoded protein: CASSYLNFGTRTQETQYF.

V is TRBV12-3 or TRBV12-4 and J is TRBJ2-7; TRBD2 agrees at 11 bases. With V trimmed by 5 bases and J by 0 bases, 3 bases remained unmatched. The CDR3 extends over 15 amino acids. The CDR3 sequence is CASSAGTSGSYEQYF. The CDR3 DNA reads TGTGCCAGCAGTGCCGGGACTAGCGGCTCCTACGAGCAGTACTTC.

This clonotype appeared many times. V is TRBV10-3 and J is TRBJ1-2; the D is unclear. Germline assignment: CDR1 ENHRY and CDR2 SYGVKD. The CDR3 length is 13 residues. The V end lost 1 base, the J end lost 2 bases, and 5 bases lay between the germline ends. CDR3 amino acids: CAISEYRNYGYTF. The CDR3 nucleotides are TGTGCCATCAGTGAGTACAGAAACTATGGCTACACCTTC.

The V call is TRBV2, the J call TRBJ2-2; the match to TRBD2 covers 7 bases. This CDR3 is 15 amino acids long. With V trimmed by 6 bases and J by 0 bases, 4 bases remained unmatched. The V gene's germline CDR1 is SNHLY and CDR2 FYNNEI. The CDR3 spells CASSRDYPNTGELFF. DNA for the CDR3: TGTGCCAGCAGCCGGGACTATCCGAACACCGGGGAGCTGTTTTTT.

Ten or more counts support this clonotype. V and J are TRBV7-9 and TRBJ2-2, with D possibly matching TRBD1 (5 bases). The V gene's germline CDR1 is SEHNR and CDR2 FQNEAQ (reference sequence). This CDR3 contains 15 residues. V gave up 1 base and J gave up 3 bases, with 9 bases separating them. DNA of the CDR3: TGTGCCAGCAGCTTAGTATGGGGCGACACCGGGGAGCTGTTTTTT. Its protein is CASSLVWGDTGELFF.

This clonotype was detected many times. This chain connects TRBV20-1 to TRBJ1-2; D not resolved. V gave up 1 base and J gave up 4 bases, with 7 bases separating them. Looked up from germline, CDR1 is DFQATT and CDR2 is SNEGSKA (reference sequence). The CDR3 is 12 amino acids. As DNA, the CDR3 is TGCAGTGCTAGAGGCCCAGTCTATGGCTACACCTTC. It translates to CSARGPVYGYTF.

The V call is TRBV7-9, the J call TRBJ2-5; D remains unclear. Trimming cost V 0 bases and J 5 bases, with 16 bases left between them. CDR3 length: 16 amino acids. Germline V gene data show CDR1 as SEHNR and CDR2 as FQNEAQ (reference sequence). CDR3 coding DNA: TGTGCCAGCAGCTTAGCGCGGACCAACATGGGGGAGACCCAGTACTTC. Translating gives CASSLARTNMGETQYF.

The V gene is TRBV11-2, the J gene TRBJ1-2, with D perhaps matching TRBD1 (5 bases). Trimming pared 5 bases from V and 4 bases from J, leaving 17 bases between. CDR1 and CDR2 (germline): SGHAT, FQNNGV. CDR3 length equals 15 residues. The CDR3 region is CASSERGGLAYGYTF. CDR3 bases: TGTGCCAGCAGCGAGAGGGGAGGGTTGGCCTATGGCTACACCTTC.

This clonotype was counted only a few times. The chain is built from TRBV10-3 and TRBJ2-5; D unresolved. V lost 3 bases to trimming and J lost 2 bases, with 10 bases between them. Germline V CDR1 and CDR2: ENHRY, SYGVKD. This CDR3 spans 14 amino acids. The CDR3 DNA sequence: TGTGCCATCAGTGACCCGACACAACAAGAGACCCAGTACTTC. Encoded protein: CAISDPTQQETQYF.

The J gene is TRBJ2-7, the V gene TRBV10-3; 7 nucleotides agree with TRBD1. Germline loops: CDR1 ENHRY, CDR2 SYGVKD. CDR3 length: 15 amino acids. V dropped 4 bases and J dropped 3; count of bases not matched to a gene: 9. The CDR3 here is CAISGMTGKGYEQYF. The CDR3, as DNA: TGTGCCATCAGTGGGATGACAGGGAAAGGCTACGAGCAGTACTTC.

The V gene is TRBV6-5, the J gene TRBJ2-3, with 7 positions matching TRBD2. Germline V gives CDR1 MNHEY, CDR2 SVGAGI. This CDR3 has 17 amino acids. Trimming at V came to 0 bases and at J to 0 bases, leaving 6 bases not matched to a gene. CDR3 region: CASSYSRHGRSTDTQYF. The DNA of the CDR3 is TGTGCCAGCAGTTACTCGAGGCACGGGAGGAGCACAGATACGCAGTATTTT.

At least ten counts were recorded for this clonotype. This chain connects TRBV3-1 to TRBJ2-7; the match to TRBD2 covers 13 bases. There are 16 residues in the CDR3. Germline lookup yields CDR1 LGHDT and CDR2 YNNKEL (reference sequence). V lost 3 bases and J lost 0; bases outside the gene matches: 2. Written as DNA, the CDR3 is TGTGCCAGCAGCCAGTGGACTAGCGGGAGCTCCTACGAGCAGTACTTC. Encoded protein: CASSQWTSGSSYEQYF.

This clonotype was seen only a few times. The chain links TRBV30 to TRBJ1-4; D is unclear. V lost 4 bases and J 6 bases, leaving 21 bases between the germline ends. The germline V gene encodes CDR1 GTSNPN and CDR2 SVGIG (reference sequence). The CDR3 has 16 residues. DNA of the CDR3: TGTGCCTGGAAACAGAGAGGGCTGTTGGGAGATGAAAAACTGTTTTTT. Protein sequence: CAWKQRGLLGDEKLFF.